This TCR beta chain appears in the sequencing data of a study of blood T cell repertoires in COVID-19. On the study more broadly: Samples representing acute and convalescent COVID-19 were sourced from the United States, Italy and Spain.

The CDR3 loop spans 14 amino acids. Germline CDR1 reads SGHTA; CDR2 reads FQGNSA. Germline trimming cut 2 bases from V and 7 bases from J; bases unmatched to any gene: 4. Source study methods: Cell counts per sample came from amplifying reference gene primers. Method: immunoSEQ multiplex PCR; TCRdb's copy keeps in-frame clones and lacks some. The DNA gave D and trimming, while V, J and clone size come from that table. The sample has fewer than 350,000 clones, 89% seen once. Participants, about 18 to 90 years old, spanned approximately 25 US areas. The source of this sequence is a man in his 60s who had recovered from COVID-19. The specimen was PBMCs or T cells enriched from blood (not recorded which). The chain employs TRBV7-2 and TRBJ2-2; 7 bases are a match to TRBD2. CDR3 nucleotide sequence: TGTGCCAGCAGCTTAAGGGGCGGGAGCGGGGAGCTGTTTTTT. Residues: CASSLRGGSGELFF.